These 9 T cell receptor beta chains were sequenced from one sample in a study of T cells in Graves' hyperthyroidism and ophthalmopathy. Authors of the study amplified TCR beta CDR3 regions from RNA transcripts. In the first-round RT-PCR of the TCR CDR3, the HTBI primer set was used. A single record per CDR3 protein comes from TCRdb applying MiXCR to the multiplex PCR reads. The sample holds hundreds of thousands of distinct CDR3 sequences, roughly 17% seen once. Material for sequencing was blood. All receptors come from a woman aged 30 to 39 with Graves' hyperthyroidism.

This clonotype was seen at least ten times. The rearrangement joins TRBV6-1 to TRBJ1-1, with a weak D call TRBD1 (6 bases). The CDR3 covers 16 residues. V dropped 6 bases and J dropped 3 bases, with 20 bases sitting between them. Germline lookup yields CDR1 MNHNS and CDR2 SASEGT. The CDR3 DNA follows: TGTGCCAGCAGACCCTCGGAGGGGGTTTCGGACACTGAAGCTTTCTTT. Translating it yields CASRPSEGVSDTEAFF.

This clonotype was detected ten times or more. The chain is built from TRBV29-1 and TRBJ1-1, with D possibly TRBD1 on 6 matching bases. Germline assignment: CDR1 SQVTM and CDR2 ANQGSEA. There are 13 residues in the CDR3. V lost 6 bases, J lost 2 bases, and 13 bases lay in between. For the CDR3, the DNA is TGCAGCGTCGAAACAGGGCCAAACACTGAAGCTTTCTTT. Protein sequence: CSVETGPNTEAFF.

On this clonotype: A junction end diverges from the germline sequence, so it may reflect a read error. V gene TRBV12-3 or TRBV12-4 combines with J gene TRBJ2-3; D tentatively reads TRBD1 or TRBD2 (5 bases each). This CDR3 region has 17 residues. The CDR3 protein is CVSSFGGTRIGTDTQYF. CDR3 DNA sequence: TGTGTCAGCAGTTTCGGTGGGACCAGGATAGGGACAGATACGCAGTATTTT.

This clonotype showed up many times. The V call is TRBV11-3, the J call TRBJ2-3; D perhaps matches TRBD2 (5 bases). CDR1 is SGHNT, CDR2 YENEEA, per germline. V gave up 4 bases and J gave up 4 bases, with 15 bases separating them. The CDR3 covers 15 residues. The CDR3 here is CASSSGSLRADTQYF. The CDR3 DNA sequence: TGTGCCAGCAGCTCGGGGTCCCTTCGGGCAGATACGCAGTATTTT.

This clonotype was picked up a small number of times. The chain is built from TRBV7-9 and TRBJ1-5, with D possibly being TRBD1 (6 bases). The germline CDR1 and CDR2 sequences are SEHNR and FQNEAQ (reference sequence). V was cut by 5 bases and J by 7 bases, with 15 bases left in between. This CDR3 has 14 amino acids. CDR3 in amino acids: CASSHTGTGQPQHF. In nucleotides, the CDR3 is TGTGCCAGCAGCCATACAGGGACGGGACAGCCCCAGCATTTT.

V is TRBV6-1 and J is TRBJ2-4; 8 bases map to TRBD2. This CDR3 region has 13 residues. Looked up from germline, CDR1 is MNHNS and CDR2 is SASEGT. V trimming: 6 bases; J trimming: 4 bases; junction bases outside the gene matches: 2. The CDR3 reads CASSAGGKNIQYF. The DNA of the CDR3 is TGTGCCAGCAGCGCGGGGGGAAAAAACATTCAGTACTTC.

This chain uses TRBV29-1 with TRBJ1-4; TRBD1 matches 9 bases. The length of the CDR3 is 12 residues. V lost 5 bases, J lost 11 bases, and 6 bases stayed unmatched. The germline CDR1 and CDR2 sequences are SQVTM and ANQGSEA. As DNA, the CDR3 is TGCAGCGTTTGTGACAGGGGGGGGAAACTGTTTTTT. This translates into CSVCDRGGKLFF.

DNA for the CDR3: TGCGCCAGCAGCCAGGCCGGCACTGAAGCTTTCTTT. This translates into CASSQAGTEAFF. The chain carries TRBV4-1 and TRBJ1-1; D gene uncertain. This CDR3 contains 12 residues. Looked up from germline, CDR1 is MGHRA and CDR2 is YSYEKL. V lost 3 bases and J lost 4, with 6 bases in between.

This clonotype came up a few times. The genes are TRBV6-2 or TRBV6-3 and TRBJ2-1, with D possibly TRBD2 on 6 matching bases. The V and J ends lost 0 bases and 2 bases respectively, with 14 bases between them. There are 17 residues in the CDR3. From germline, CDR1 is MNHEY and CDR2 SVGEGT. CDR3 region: CASSYSGYAGTYNEQFF. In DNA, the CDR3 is TGTGCCAGCAGTTACTCGGGTTACGCGGGAACCTACAATGAGCAGTTCTTC.